Detailed here is one T cell receptor (beta chain). Its matching antigen is unknown. The study drew all its donors from Caucasian adults living in Nashville, Tennessee. The data belong to a study of shared clonotypes between healthy human individuals. Overall study context: There were three CD4 naive, three CD4 memory, two CD8 naive and one CD8 memory plates per donor. Study-level findings and limits: The study generally estimated greater richness for naive than memory subsets.

Germline CDR1 SGHRS, CDR2 YFSETQ. Between the trimmed V and J ends, which lost 3 bases and 6 bases, there was a span of 15 bases. The CDR3 loop spans 14 amino acids. In the sorted-subset replicate PCRs, 200 ng DNA, tens of thousands of T cell genomes, was used. Generated by immunoSEQ multiplex PCR, the TCRdb table keeps only in-frame clones and is missing some. The table shows around 940,000 clones, with 70% to 85% occurring only once. Sequencing was done on a sample of memory CD4+ T cells sorted from blood. Subset denoted: CD45RA-negative fraction. The chain carries TRBV5-1 and TRBJ1-1; maybe TRBD1 (6 bases). The source of this sequence is a man between 18 and 29 years old in good health. The CDR3 sequence is CASSSRDTRAEAFF. The CDR3 region has the DNA TGCGCCAGCAGCTCACGGGACACCCGTGCTGAAGCTTTCTTT.